This T cell receptor (beta chain) was found in a study of regulatory T cells in long-lasting Graves disease (dated by TCRdb to the early 2020s). Study-level background: Patients with newly diagnosed Graves' disease had been on antithyroid drugs for under 3 months. Patients with persistent Graves' disease were compared with patients with newly diagnosed Graves' disease using TCR sequencing and RNA sequencing of peripheral blood. The study was registered as a clinical trial and conducted in China. A total of about 35 samples underwent TCR sequencing, from about 13 patients with persistent Graves' disease and around 20 patients with newly diagnosed Graves' disease. The investigation overall reported the following: Persistent patients shared more public clonotypes among themselves (around 2,500) than newly diagnosed patients did (roughly 910). Persistent disease showed preferential use of TRBV28, TRBJ1-2 and TRBJ2-5, whereas newly diagnosed disease favored TRBV20-1 and TRBJ2-1. Lower TCR Shannon entropy and fewer highly expanded clones were observed in persistent Graves' disease patients than in newly diagnosed patients, which suggested clonal expansion. The authors noted that the small sample size was a limitation that may lower accuracy. Sequencing and analysis were restricted to the TCR beta chain. Because the primary lesion, thyroid tissue, could not be accessed, the study looked at peripheral blood alone.

The time point tag for this specimen amounts to: newly diagnosed GD, antithyroid drugs for less than 3 months. RNA was extracted from PBMCs in TRIzol for both TCR sequencing and RNA sequencing. The diagnosis of Graves' disease followed American Thyroid Association guidelines. The patients came from an endocrinology department in Xi'an, China. Each patient gave approximately 9.7 milliliters of peripheral blood, collected in an EDTA anticoagulant tube. Ficoll Paque Plus density gradient separation was used to isolate PBMCs, and no additional T cell sorting was done. An Agilent 2100 Bioanalyzer and agarose gel were used to check RNA quality, and a NanoDrop 2000 was used to measure RNA concentration. The protocol used for the library was multiplex PCR. Sequencing used an Illumina HiSeq 4000. CDR3 regions were amplified by Arm-PCR with iRepertoire HTBI primers to construct TCR beta libraries. Before sequencing, the PCR products went through gel purification. Turning to the authors' computational methods: A total of under 80 TRBV and approximately 13 TRBJ segments were identified across samples and were used for gene usage analysis of CDR3 amino acid clonotypes. COPE and FqMerger were used to merge the filtered high-quality paired reads into contigs. BLAST was used to align contigs to IMGT TRBV, TRBD and TRBJ reference genes, with CDR3 defined following IMGT. Highly expanded clones were defined as clonotypes with a frequency above 0.1%. Repertoire diversity was measured by Shannon entropy, and V-J evenness by the Gini coefficient. A clonotype was considered public if more than one individual shared it. The public reads were quality trimmed at Q25 with fastp and then assembled into clones with MiXCR by TCRdb, keeping productive beta chains. Here each entry gathers all rows of one CDR3 protein and keeps the most common genes and DNA. TCRdb, rather than the study authors, made the V and J calls. The sample table records some 460,000 distinct CDR3 sequences; 15% to 20% of these occur just once. The ten most abundant clones make up 9% to 15% of the sample.

This clonotype was seen ten or more times. This clone's antigen is unknown. Nothing much larger sits one base from this clone, and base qualities are not available. V loses 4 bases at its end and J loses 6 bases; junction bases beyond the gene matches: 10. In the germline V gene, CDR1 corresponds to SGHAT and CDR2 to FQNNGV. The CDR3 numbers 16 residues from cysteine through phenylalanine. Only the CDR3 portion is preserved as DNA: 48 bases, with reading frame beginning at the first base. The data were also submitted as part of a second study, on T cells in Graves' hyperthyroidism and ophthalmopathy. Drawing on the second study: Stable Graves' hyperthyroidism was defined as no progression to ophthalmopathy during 18 months of follow-up. The hyperthyroidism patients were between 18 and 65 years old and newly diagnosed, with a disease duration of less than 2 months. Any patient with an uncontrolled infection, another autoimmune disease, pregnancy or lactation was excluded. Diagnoses relied on clinical symptoms, serum thyroxine and TRAb, thyroid ultrasound and orbital computed tomography. The TCR CDR3 was subjected to a first round of RT-PCR using the HTBI primer set and the Qiagen OneStep RT-PCR kit. Blood samples also contained most of the expanded thyroid clonotypes (frequency above 0.001), which suggests that blood repertoires may reflect thyroid immune responses. In cross-validation, a model built on a 13 V-J signature told ophthalmopathy apart from stable hyperthyroidism with just under 90% sensitivity and about 81% specificity, and in testing the same model reached 80%/75%. During validation, the model predicted progression to ophthalmopathy a median of approximately 6.5 months ahead of onset, with more than 55% sensitivity and 72.22% specificity. To identify distinguishing TCR V-J signatures, a discovery cohort of around 100 patients was used, comprising 43 with Graves' ophthalmopathy and approximately 57 with stable Graves' hyperthyroidism. Whether ophthalmopathy could be predicted prospectively was tested in an independent validation cohort made up of 18 to 20 hyperthyroidism patients plus 17 patients who later progressed to ophthalmopathy. The approximately 90 discovery patients were randomly split 7:3 into training and test sets. Thyroid tissue and blood T-cell repertoires from roughly 6 Graves' hyperthyroidism patients were also compared in the study. Once sampling was done, hyperthyroidism patients were given methimazole at a starting dose of 30 mg daily, whereas ophthalmopathy patients were given high-dose intravenous methylprednisolone. The libraries were constructed in a second round of multiplex PCR and then size-selected and purified. Paired-end sequencing of the libraries was performed with 100 bp reads on an Illumina HiSeq2000. Raw data were processed with SOAPnuke, discarding reads with adapters, uncalled bases, mean Phred below 15, or no exact constant-primer or identifier match. High-quality paired reads were merged using COPE v1.2.5, and each unique nucleotide sequence was defined as a clonotype. MiTCR v1.1 was used to align the clonotypes against IMGT TRBV, TRBD and TRBJ reference segments. The analysis was restricted to V-J combinations with a frequency above 0.0001, which together covered approximately 99% of the repertoires. The TCS score was defined as F50 (clonal expansion) divided by E x V (chaos), with BLOSUM62-based TCRdist calculated between CDR3 peptides within each V-J. Welch's t-statistics and random forest reduced around 510 V-J features to 10 to 15, which were used in a naive Bayes classifier (R e1071). No statistical method was used to set the sample size in advance, and investigators knew the group allocation. According to the paper, TCR Vbeta CDR3 sequencing was carried out on 135 peripheral blood samples, which came from about 45 ophthalmopathy, 70 to 80 hyperthyroidism and roughly 17 progressor patients.

Sequenced material: peripheral blood mononuclear cells (PBMCs), taken at new diagnosis, from a patient treated with antithyroid drugs. The rearrangement joined TRBV11-2 to TRBJ2-3; 10 nucleotides in the junction match TRBD2. The TCR comes from a man in his forties or fifties with Graves disease. Donor details come from another sample of the same person, matched by shared clones. The nucleotides are TGTGCCAGCAGCTCACGCTTAGCGGGAGGTGTTGATACGCAGTATTTT. Translated, this is CASSSRLAGGVDTQYF.